Listed here is a single T cell receptor beta chain. Sequenced by immunoSEQ multiplex PCR; TCRdb stores in-frame clones only, minus some. The table includes about 100,000 clones, 85% to 95% detected once. This entry is derived from a study of technical replicates of blood from several donors. The germline gives CDR1 MGHRA, CDR2 YSYEKL. The CDR3 is 16 residues long. V shed 3 bases and J 5 bases; nucleotides not matched to a gene: 6. Sequenced sample: T cells isolated from PBMCs. The rearrangement uses TRBV4-1 and TRBJ2-3; the match to TRBD1 covers 12 bases. This receptor was taken from a human donor in good health. The CDR3 reads CASSHWGQGAGDTQYF. Written as DNA, the CDR3 is TGCGCCAGCAGCCACTGGGGACAGGGGGCGGGAGATACGCAGTATTTT.